A selection of T cell receptor beta chains follows, all from one sample in a study of control samples from healthy donors and cancer patients. Some clones are missing from TCRdb's copy, which holds only in-frame ones; the method was immunoSEQ multiplex PCR. The sample carries about 83,000 clones, roughly 91% recorded once. The sample taken for sequencing was blood. Every receptor here comes from a man aged 50 to 59 in good health. The CDR3 runs from the conserved cysteine through the conserved F or W. D genes are given only for firm matches. Not every row has a clone size; where given, it reads once, few, many or a size class.

CDR3	DNA	V	J	D	length	size
CASTPATGANVLTF	TGTGCCAGTACCCCGGCCACTGGGGCCAACGTCCTGACTTTC	TRBV19	TRBJ2-6	-	14	once
CASSKTGGYGYTF	TGTGCCAGCAGCAAGACAGGGGGCTATGGCTACACCTTC	TRBV11-1	TRBJ1-2	TRBD1	13	-
CASSQNPGQGYGYTF	TGTGCCAGCAGCCAAAACCCGGGACAGGGGTACGGCTACACCTTC	TRBV5-5	TRBJ1-2	TRBD1	15	-
CASSIEWSAPGAFF	TGTGCCAGTAGTATAGAGTGGTCGGCGCCAGGAGCTTTCTTT	TRBV19	TRBJ1-1	-	14	-
CASSVAENQPQHF	TGTGCCAGTAGTGTAGCAGAGAATCAGCCCCAGCATTTT	TRBV19	TRBJ1-5	-	13	-
CASSPQEDRAFF	TGTGCCAGCAGTCCCCAAGAAGATCGAGCTTTCTTT	TRBV6-5	TRBJ1-1	-	12	-
CASSQGDRPSGGYTF	TGTGCCAGCAGCCAGGGGGATAGGCCGTCGGGGGGCTACACCTTC	TRBV7-2	TRBJ1-2	TRBD1	15	-
CASSLVQLSGNTIYF	TGTGCCAGCAGCTTAGTACAGCTCTCTGGAAACACCATATATTTT	TRBV7-9	TRBJ1-3	-	15	-
CASSLTQGRETQYF	TGTGCCAGCAGCCTCACTCAGGGGAGAGAGACCCAGTACTTC	TRBV6-5	TRBJ2-5	-	14	-
CASSRPGQGERPQHF	TGTGCCAGTAGTCGCCCAGGACAGGGAGAACGGCCCCAGCATTTT	TRBV19	TRBJ1-5	TRBD1	15	-